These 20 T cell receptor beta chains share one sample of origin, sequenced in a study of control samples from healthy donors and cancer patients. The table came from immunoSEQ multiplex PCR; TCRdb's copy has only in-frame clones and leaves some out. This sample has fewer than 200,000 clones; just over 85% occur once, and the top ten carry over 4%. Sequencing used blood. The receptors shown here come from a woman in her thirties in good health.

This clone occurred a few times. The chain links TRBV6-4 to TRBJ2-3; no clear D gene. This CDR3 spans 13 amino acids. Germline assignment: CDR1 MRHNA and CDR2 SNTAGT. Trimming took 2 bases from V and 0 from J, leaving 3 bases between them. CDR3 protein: CASSDGSTDTQYF. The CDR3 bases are TGTGCCAGCAGTGACGGGAGCACAGATACGCAGTATTTT.

CDR3: CASSFSPISIREQYF. CDR3 sequence (DNA): TGTGCCAGCAGTTTCTCCCCCATATCGATCAGAGAGCAGTACTTC. The chain combines TRBV28 with TRBJ2-7; D gene unclear. Looked up from germline, CDR1 is MDHEN and CDR2 is SYDVKM. V was pared by 3 bases and J by 7 bases, with 19 bases between. The CDR3 is 15 residues long.

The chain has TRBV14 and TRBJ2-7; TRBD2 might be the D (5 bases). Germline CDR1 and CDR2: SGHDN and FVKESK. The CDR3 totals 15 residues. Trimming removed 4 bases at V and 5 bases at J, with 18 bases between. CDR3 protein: CASSPQRTPLNEQYF. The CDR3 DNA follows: TGTGCCAGCAGCCCCCAGAGGACTCCTCTCAACGAGCAGTACTTC.

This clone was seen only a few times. The CDR3 nucleotides are TGTGCCAGCAGTGAAAGGGGAAACACCATATATTTT. It codes for CASSERGNTIYF. The V and J genes are TRBV2 and TRBJ1-3; D not resolved. This CDR3 is 12 amino acids long. CDR1 and CDR2 (germline): SNHLY, FYNNEI. V was shortened by 2 bases and J by 4 bases, with 3 bases between the two germline ends.

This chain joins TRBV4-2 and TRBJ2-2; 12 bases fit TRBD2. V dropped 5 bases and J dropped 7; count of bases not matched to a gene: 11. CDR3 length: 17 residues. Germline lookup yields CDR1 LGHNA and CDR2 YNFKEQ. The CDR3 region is CASSASLAGGSGGELFF. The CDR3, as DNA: TGTGCCAGCAGCGCCTCCCTAGCGGGAGGGAGTGGCGGGGAGCTGTTTTTT.

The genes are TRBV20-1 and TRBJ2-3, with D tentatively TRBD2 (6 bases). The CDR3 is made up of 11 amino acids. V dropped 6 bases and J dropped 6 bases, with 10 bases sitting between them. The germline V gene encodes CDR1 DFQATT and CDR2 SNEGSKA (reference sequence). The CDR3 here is CSALSGDTQYF. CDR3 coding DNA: TGCAGTGCCCTTAGCGGTGATACGCAGTATTTT.

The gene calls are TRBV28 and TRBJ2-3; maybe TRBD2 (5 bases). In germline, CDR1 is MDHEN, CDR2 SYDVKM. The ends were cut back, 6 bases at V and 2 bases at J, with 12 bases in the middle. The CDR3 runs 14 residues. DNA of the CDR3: TGTGCCAGCAGACCTCCGGGGAACACAGATACGCAGTATTTT. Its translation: CASRPPGNTDTQYF.

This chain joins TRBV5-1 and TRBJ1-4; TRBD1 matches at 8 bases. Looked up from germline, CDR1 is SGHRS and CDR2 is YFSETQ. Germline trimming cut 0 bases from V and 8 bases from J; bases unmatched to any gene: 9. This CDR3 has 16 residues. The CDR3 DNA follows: TGCGCCAGCAGCTTGGACACTCAGGGGGCAGGGGAAAAACTGTTTTTT. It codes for CASSLDTQGAGEKLFF.

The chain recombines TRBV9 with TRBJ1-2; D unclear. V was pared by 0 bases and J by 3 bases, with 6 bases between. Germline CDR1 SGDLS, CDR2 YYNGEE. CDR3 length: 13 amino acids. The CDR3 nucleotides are TGTGCCAGCAGCGTAGACGGAGACTATGGCTACACCTTC. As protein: CASSVDGDYGYTF.

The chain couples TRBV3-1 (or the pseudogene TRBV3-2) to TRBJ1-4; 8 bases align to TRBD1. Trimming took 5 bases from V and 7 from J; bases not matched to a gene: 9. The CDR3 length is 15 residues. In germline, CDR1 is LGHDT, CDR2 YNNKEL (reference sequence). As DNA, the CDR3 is TGTGCCAGCAGCTCAAGCTCAGGGGGCCGTGAAAAACTGTTTTTT. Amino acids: CASSSSSGGREKLFF.

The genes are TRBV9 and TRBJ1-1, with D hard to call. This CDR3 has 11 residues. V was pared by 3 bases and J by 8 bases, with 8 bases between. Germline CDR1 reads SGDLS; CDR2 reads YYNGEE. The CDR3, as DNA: TGTGCCAGCAGCGGGGGTGCGGAAGCTTTCTTT. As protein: CASSGGAEAFF.

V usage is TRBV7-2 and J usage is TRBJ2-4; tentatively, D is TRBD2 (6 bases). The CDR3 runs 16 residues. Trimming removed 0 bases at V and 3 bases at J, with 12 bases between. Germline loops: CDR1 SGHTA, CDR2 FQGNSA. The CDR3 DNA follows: TGTGCCAGCAGCTTAGCGGGTGGGGGGAACAAAAACATTCAGTACTTC. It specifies CASSLAGGGNKNIQYF.

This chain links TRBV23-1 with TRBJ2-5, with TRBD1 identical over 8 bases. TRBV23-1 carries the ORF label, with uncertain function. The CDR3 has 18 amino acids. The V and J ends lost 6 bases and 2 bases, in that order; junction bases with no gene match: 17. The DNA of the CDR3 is TGCGCCAGCAGCCCGTCGAGTGTGGACAGGGAGGTTCAAGAGACCCAGTACTTC. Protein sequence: CASSPSSVDREVQETQYF.

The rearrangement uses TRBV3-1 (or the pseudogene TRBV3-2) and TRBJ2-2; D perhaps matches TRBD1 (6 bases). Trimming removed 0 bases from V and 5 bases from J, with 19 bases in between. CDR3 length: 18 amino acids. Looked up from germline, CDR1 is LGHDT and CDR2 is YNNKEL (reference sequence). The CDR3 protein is CASSQDLGGRGRTGELFF. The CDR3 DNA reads TGTGCCAGCAGCCAAGATTTAGGCGGCAGGGGTCGAACCGGGGAGCTGTTTTTT.

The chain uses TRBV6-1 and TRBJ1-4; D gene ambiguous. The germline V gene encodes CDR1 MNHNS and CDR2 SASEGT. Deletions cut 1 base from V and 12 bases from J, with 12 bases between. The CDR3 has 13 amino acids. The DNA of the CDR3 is TGTGCCAGCAGTGAAGAATCCTCGAGGGAACTGTTTTTT. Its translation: CASSEESSRELFF.

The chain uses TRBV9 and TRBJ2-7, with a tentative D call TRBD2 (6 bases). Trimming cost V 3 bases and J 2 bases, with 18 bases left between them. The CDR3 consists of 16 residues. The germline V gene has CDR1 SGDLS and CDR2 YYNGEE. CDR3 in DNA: TGTGCCAGCAGCGAGGGACCGGGACTCCGGACCTACGAGCAGTACTTC. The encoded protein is CASSEGPGLRTYEQYF.

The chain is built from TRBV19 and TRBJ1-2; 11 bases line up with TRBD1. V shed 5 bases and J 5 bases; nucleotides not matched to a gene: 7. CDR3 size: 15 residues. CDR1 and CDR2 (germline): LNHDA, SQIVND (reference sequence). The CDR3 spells CASSLDRGLEYGYTF. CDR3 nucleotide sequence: TGTGCCAGTAGTTTGGACAGGGGGCTCGAGTATGGCTACACCTTC.

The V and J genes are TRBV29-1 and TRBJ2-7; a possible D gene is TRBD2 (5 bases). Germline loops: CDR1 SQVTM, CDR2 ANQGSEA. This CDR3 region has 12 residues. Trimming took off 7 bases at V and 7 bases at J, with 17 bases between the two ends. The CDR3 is CSAGPGWWEQYV. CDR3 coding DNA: TGCAGCGCCGGGCCGGGATGGTGGGAGCAGTACGTC.

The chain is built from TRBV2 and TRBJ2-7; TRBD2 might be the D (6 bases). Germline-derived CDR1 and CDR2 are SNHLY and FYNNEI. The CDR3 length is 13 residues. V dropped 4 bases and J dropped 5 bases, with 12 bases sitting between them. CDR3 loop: CASSARDSDEQYV. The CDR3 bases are TGTGCCAGCAGTGCCAGGGACTCGGACGAGCAGTACGTC.

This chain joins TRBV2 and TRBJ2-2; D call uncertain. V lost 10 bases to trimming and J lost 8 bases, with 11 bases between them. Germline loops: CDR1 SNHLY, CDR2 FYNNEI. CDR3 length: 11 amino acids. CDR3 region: CAIGPKGELFF. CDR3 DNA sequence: TGTGCCATAGGACCTAAAGGGGAGCTGTTTTTT.